These T cell receptor beta chains were read from a single sample in a study of T cell changes during pregnancy in multiple sclerosis. Assay: immunoSEQ multiplex PCR; the TCRdb copy retains only in-frame clones and omits some. The table shows more than 25,000 clones, with approximately 86% occurring only once. This material consisted of CD8+ T cells from peripheral blood mononuclear cells, taken in the first trimester of pregnancy. Source of these receptors: a female donor with multiple sclerosis, enrolled in a pregnancy study. CDR3s include the opening cysteine and the closing phenylalanine or tryptophan. The order of the fields is CDR3 protein, CDR3 DNA, V gene, J gene, clone size, D gene. A D gene is named only where the DNA matches it firmly. Clone size, where shown, is once, few, many, or a class for clones that have expanded.

cdr3_aa: CASSPIPPGQGGTGELFF
cdr3_nt: TGTGCCAGCAGTCCCATCCCCCCCGGACAGGGAGGCACCGGGGAGCTGTTTTTT
v_call: TRBV27
j_call: TRBJ2-2
clone_size: NA
d_call: TRBD1

cdr3_aa: CAINSGTGYNEQFF
cdr3_nt: TGTGCCATCAACTCCGGGACAGGGTACAATGAGCAGTTCTTC
v_call: TRBV10-3
j_call: TRBJ2-1
clone_size: NA
d_call: TRBD1

cdr3_aa: CAWSGETSGKNYEQYF
cdr3_nt: TGTGCCTGGAGTGGTGAGACTAGCGGGAAAAACTACGAGCAGTACTTC
v_call: TRBV30
j_call: TRBJ2-7
clone_size: NA
d_call: TRBD2

cdr3_aa: CATSRGDRANSPLHF
cdr3_nt: TGTGCCACCAGCAGGGGGGACAGGGCTAATTCACCCCTCCACTTT
v_call: TRBV15
j_call: TRBJ1-6
clone_size: NA
d_call: TRBD1

cdr3_aa: CASSLTWTSIETQYF
cdr3_nt: TGTGCCAGCTCTCTCACTTGGACTAGCATAGAGACCCAGTACTTC
v_call: TRBV18
j_call: TRBJ2-5
clone_size: NA
d_call: TRBD2

cdr3_aa: CATSRELGRGRVNEQFF
cdr3_nt: TGTGCCACCAGCAGAGAGCTGGGCAGGGGCCGTGTCAATGAGCAGTTCTTC
v_call: TRBV15
j_call: TRBJ2-1
clone_size: NA
d_call: NA

cdr3_aa: CASSFSEDNEQFF
cdr3_nt: TGTGCCAGCAGCTTCAGCGAGGACAATGAGCAGTTCTTC
v_call: TRBV27
j_call: TRBJ2-1
clone_size: few
d_call: NA

cdr3_aa: CASSQGLAGGDEQFF
cdr3_nt: TGTGCCAGCAGCCAGGGACTAGCGGGGGGTGATGAGCAGTTCTTC
v_call: TRBV9
j_call: TRBJ2-1
clone_size: NA
d_call: TRBD2

cdr3_aa: CASSLSGSGLDTQYF
cdr3_nt: TGTGCCAGCAGTTTAAGCGGGAGTGGCCTAGATACGCAGTATTTT
v_call: TRBV27
j_call: TRBJ2-3
clone_size: NA
d_call: TRBD2

cdr3_aa: CASSLTRNGELFF
cdr3_nt: TGTGCCAGCAGTTTAACTAGGAACGGGGAGCTGTTTTTT
v_call: TRBV27
j_call: TRBJ2-2
clone_size: NA
d_call: NA

cdr3_aa: CASSAGETATDTQYF
cdr3_nt: TGTGCCAGCAGCGCAGGGGAGACAGCCACAGATACGCAGTATTTT
v_call: TRBV9
j_call: TRBJ2-3
clone_size: NA
d_call: NA

cdr3_aa: CASSLNRGTPSYEQYF
cdr3_nt: TGTGCCAGCAGTTTAAACAGGGGAACCCCCTCCTACGAGCAGTACTTC
v_call: TRBV28
j_call: TRBJ2-7
clone_size: NA
d_call: TRBD1

cdr3_aa: CASSLSGEGVEQFF
cdr3_nt: TGTGCCAGCAGTTTATCGGGGGAGGGGGTTGAGCAGTTCTTC
v_call: TRBV27
j_call: TRBJ2-1
clone_size: NA
d_call: NA

cdr3_aa: CASSPQGMGTGELFF
cdr3_nt: TGTGCCAGCAGTCCCCAGGGCATGGGAACCGGGGAGCTGTTTTTT
v_call: TRBV7-9
j_call: TRBJ2-2
clone_size: NA
d_call: NA

cdr3_aa: CAWSERALSYNEQFF
cdr3_nt: TGTGCCTGGAGTGAGCGGGCGCTATCCTACAATGAGCAGTTCTTC
v_call: TRBV30
j_call: TRBJ2-1
clone_size: once
d_call: NA

cdr3_aa: CASSQELSGESGTQYF
cdr3_nt: TGCGCCAGCAGCCAAGAACTGAGCGGGGAATCAGGTACGCAGTATTTT
v_call: TRBV4-1
j_call: TRBJ2-3
clone_size: NA
d_call: TRBD2

cdr3_aa: CASSMGQSYEQYF
cdr3_nt: TGTGCCAGTAGTATGGGACAGTCCTACGAGCAGTACTTC
v_call: TRBV19
j_call: TRBJ2-7
clone_size: NA
d_call: TRBD1

cdr3_aa: CASSQVLAGGSYEQYF
cdr3_nt: TGCGCCAGCAGCCAAGTTCTAGCGGGAGGCTCCTACGAGCAGTACTTC
v_call: TRBV4-1
j_call: TRBJ2-7
clone_size: NA
d_call: TRBD2

cdr3_aa: CASSSGSGGEPDTQYF
cdr3_nt: TGTGCCAGCAGTTCCGGTAGCGGGGGGGAACCAGATACGCAGTATTTT
v_call: TRBV6-4
j_call: TRBJ2-3
clone_size: NA
d_call: TRBD2

cdr3_aa: CASSLLTLQGVGYGYTF
cdr3_nt: TGTGCCAGCAGCTTGCTTACCCTCCAGGGGGTTGGCTATGGCTACACCTTC
v_call: TRBV5-5
j_call: TRBJ1-2
clone_size: NA
d_call: TRBD1

cdr3_aa: CASSVEGGADEQFF
cdr3_nt: TGTGCCAGCAGCGTCGAAGGGGGGGCCGATGAGCAGTTCTTC
v_call: TRBV9
j_call: TRBJ2-1
clone_size: NA
d_call: NA

cdr3_aa: CASSLSLAYEQYF
cdr3_nt: TGTGCCAGCAGCTTGTCGCTAGCATACGAGCAGTACTTC
v_call: TRBV5-6
j_call: TRBJ2-7
clone_size: NA
d_call: NA

cdr3_aa: CASSFPGKQGHEQYF
cdr3_nt: TGTGCCAGCAGCTTCCCGGGGAAACAAGGTCACGAGCAGTACTTC
v_call: TRBV5-5
j_call: TRBJ2-7
clone_size: NA
d_call: NA

cdr3_aa: CASSLDAGASEQYF
cdr3_nt: TGTGCCAGCAGCTTGGATGCGGGGGCGTCCGAGCAGTACTTC
v_call: TRBV5-6
j_call: TRBJ2-7
clone_size: NA
d_call: NA

cdr3_aa: CASTAGISGNTIYF
cdr3_nt: TGTGCCAGCACCGCAGGAATCTCTGGAAACACCATATATTTT
v_call: TRBV2
j_call: TRBJ1-3
clone_size: few
d_call: NA

cdr3_aa: CAGHPDAVTVTGELFF
cdr3_nt: TGTGCCGGACATCCGGACGCGGTAACGGTCACCGGGGAGCTGTTTTTT
v_call: TRBV7-9
j_call: TRBJ2-2
clone_size: NA
d_call: NA

cdr3_aa: CASSLNPGETQYF
cdr3_nt: TGCGCCAGCAGCCTAAATCCCGGAGAGACCCAGTACTTC
v_call: TRBV4-3
j_call: TRBJ2-5
clone_size: NA
d_call: NA

cdr3_aa: CASSQELGGVSNEQFF
cdr3_nt: TGCGCCAGCAGCCAAGAACTAGGCGGAGTTAGCAATGAGCAGTTCTTC
v_call: TRBV4-3
j_call: TRBJ2-1
clone_size: large
d_call: NA

cdr3_aa: CATRDTLYEQYF
cdr3_nt: TGTGCCACCCGGGACACCCTCTACGAGCAGTACTTC
v_call: TRBV10-3
j_call: TRBJ2-7
clone_size: NA
d_call: NA